This T cell receptor beta chain was recovered during a study of long-term antiretroviral therapy in people with HIV. Study information: Of all samples, the earliest predate the 2015 immediate-ART recommendation by about a decade.

Turning to this clone: The antigen remains undetermined.

The assay used was immunoSEQ (version v3.0), run at survey level. Each sample had sequencing targeting roughly 40,000-55,000 T-cell genomes. Clones were read by immunoSEQ multiplex PCR, and TCRdb kept only the in-frame ones, dropping some. The sample holds tens of thousands of clones; 80% are singletons and the top ten take approximately 6.3%. Trimming removed 11 bases at V and 4 bases at J, with 6 bases between. CDR3 length equals 10 residues. Looked up from germline, CDR1 is SNHLY and CDR2 is FYNNEI. Study-wide results and limits: Across all time points, the repertoire was dominated by clones that expanded before ART. It was observed that HIV repertoires exhibited narrower CDR3 length ranges than controls.

This TCR was recovered from a man aged 25 to 40 with HIV. The sample was unsorted PBMCs, taken 3.4 years after starting antiretroviral therapy. The J gene is TRBJ2-1, the V gene TRBV2; no definite D call. The CDR3 region is CAQNYNEQFF. The CDR3 bases are TGTGCCCAAAATTACAATGAGCAGTTCTTC.